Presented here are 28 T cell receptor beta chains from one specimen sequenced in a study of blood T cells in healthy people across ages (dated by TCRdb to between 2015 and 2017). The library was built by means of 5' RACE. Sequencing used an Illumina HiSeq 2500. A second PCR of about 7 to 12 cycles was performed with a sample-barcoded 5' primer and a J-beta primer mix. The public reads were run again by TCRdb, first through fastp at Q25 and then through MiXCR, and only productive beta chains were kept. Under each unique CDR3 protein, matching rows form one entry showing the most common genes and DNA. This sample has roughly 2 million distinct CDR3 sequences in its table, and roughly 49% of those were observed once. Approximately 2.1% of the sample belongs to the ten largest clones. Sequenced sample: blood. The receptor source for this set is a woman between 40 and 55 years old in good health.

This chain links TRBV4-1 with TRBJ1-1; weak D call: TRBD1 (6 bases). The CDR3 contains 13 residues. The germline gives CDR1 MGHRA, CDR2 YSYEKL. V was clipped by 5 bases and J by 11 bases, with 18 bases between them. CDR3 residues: CASSSTRGQRAFF. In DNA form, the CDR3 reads TGCGCCAGCAGCTCTACCCGGGGGCAACGGGCTTTCTTT.

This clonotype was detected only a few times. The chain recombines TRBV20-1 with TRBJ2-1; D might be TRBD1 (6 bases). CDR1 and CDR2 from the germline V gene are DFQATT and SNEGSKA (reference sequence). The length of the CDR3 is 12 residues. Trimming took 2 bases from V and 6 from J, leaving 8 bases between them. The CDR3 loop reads CSARRDINEQFF. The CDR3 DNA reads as TGCAGTGCTAGAAGGGACATCAATGAGCAGTTCTTC.

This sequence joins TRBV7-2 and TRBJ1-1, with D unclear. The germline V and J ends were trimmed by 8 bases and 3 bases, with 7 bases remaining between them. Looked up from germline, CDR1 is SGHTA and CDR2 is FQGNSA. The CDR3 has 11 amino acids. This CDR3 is CASARYTEAFF. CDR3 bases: TGTGCCAGCGCCCGGTACACTGAAGCTTTCTTT.

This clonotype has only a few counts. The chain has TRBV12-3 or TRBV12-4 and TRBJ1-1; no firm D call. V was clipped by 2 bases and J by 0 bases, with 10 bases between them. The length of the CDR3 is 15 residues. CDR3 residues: CASSLYGSLNTEAFF. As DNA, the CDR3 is TGTGCCAGCAGTTTATATGGGTCCCTGAACACTGAAGCTTTCTTT.

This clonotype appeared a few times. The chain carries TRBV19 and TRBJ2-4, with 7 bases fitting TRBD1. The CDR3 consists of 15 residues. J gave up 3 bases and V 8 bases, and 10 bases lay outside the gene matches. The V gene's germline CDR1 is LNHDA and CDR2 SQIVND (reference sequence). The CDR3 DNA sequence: TGTGCCAGTTCGCTTGGGGGACAGATCAAAAACATTCAGTACTTC. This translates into CASSLGGQIKNIQYF.

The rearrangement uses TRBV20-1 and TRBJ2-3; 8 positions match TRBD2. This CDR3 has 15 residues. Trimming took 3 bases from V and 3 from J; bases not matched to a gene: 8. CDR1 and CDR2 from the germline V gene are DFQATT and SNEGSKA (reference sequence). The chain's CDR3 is CSARPQSGGTDTQYF. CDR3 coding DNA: TGCAGTGCTAGGCCCCAGTCGGGAGGGACAGATACGCAGTATTTT.

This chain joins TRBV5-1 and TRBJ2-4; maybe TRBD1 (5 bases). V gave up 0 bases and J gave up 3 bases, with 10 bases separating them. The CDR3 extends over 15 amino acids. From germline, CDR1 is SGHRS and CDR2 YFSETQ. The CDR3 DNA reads TGCGCCAGCAGCTTGGCCCTTGACAGCAAAAACATTCAGTACTTC. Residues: CASSLALDSKNIQYF.

The CDR3 nucleotides are TGTGCCAGCAGCTTAGGTATCAGACGTGGCTACACCTTC. Protein: CASSLGIRRGYTF. This chain connects TRBV11-2 to TRBJ1-2; no definite D call. The ends were cut back, 1 base at V and 7 bases at J, with 10 bases in the middle. This CDR3 comprises 13 residues. The germline gives CDR1 SGHAT, CDR2 FQNNGV.

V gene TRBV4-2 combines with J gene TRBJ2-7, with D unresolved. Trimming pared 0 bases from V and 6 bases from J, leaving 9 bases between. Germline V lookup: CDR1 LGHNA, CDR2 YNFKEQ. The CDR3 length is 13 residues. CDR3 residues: CASSQEVSREQYF. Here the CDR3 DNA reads TGTGCCAGCAGCCAAGAGGTTAGTCGCGAGCAGTACTTC.

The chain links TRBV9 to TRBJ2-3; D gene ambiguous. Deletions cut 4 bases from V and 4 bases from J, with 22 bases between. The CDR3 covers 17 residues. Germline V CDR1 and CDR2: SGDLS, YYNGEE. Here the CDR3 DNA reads TGTGCCAGCAGCCTCACCTCCCTTGGGCTAGGTGCAGATACGCAGTATTTT. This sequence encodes CASSLTSLGLGADTQYF. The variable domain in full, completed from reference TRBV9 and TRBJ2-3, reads DSGVTQTPKHLITATGQRVTLRCSPRSGDLSVYWYQQSLDQGLQFLIQYYNGEERAKGNILERFSAQQFPDLHSELNLSSLELGDSALYFCASSLTSLGLGADTQYFGPGTRLTVL.

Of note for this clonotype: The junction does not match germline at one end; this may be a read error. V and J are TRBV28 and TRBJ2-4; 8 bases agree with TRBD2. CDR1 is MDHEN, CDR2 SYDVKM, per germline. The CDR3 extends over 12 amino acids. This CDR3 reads CAIGGARNIQYF. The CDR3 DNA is TGTGCCATCGGGGGGGCCAGAAACATTCAGTACTTC.

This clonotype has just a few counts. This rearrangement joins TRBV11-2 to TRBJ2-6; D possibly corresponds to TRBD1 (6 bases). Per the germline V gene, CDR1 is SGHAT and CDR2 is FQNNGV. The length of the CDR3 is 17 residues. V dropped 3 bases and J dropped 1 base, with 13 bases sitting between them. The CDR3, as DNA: TGTGCCAGCAGCTTGATTCTAGGGGGTTCTGGGGCCAACGTCCTGACTTTC. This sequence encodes CASSLILGGSGANVLTF.

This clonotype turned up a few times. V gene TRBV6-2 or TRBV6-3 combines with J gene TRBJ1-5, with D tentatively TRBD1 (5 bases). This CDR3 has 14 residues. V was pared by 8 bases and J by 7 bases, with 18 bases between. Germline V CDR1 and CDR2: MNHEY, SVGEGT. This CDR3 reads CASRNPGEGQPQHF. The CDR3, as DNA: TGTGCCAGCCGGAATCCGGGGGAGGGCCAGCCCCAGCATTTT.

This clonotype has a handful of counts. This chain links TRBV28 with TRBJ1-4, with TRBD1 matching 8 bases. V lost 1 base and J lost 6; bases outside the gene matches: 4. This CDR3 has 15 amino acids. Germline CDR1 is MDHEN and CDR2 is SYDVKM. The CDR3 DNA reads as TGTGCCAGCAGTTTATCTGGACAGGGAGATGAAAAACTGTTTTTT. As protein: CASSLSGQGDEKLFF.

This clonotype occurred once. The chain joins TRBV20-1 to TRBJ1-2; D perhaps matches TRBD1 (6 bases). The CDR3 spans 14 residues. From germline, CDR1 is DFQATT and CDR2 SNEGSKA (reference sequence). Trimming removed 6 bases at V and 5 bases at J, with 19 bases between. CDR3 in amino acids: CSAATGTPGYGYTF. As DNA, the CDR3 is TGCAGTGCCGCCACCGGGACACCGGGGTATGGCTACACCTTC.

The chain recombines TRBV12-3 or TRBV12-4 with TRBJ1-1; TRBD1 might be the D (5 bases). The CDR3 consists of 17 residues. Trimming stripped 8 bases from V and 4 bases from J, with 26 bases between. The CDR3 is CASAEAKQGPAGTEAFF. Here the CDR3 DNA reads TGTGCCAGCGCCGAAGCGAAGCAGGGCCCTGCTGGCACTGAAGCTTTCTTT.

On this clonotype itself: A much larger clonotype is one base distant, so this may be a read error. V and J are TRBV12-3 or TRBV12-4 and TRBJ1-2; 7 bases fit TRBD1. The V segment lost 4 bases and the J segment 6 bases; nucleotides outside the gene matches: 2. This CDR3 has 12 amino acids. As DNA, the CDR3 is TGTGCCAGCAGTTGTCAGGGGGATGGCTACACCTTC. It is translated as CASSCQGDGYTF.

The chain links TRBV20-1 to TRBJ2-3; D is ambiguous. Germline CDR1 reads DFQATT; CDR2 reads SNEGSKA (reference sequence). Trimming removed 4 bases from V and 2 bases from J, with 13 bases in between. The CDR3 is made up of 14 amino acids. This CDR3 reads CSAKQSLPTDTQYF. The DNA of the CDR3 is TGCAGTGCTAAACAGAGCTTGCCCACAGATACGCAGTATTTT.

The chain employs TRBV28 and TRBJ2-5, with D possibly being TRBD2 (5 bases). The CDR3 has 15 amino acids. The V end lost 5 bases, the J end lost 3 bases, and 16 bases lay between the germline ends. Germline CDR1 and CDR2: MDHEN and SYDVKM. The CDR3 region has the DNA TGTGCCAGCAGTCAAAACAGCCGGAGGAAAGAGACCCAGTACTTC. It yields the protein CASSQNSRRKETQYF. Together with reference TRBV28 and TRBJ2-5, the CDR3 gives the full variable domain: DVKVTQSSRYLVKRTGEKVFLECVQDMDHENMFWYRQDPGLGLRLIYFSYDVKMKEKGDIPEGYSVSREKKERFSLILESASTNQTSMYLCASSQNSRRKETQYFGPGTRLLVL.

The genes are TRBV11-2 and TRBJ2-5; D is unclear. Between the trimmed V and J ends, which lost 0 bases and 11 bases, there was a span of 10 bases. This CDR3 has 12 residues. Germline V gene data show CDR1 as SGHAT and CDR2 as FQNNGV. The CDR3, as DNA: TGTGCCAGCAGCTTAGAGGCTCGTGAGCAGTACTTC. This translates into CASSLEAREQYF. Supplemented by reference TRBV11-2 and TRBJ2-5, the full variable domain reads EAGVAQSPRYKIIEKRQSVAFWCNPISGHATLYWYQQILGQGPKLLIQFQNNGVVDDSQLPKDRFSAERLKGVDSTLKIQPAKLEDSAVYLCASSLEAREQYFGPGTRLLVL.

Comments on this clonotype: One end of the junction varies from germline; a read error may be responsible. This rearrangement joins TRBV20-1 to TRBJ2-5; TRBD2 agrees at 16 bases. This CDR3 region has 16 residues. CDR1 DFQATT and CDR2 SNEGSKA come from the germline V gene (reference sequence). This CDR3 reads CSARRTGTSGGDEQYF. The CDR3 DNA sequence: TGCAGTGCTAGACGTACCGGGACTAGCGGGGGGGATGAGCAGTACTTT.

DNA of the CDR3: TGTGCCAGCAGGGGCGGGGGAGTCGGCTACAATGAGCAGTTCTTC. Amino acid sequence: CASRGGGVGYNEQFF. This rearrangement joins TRBV6-2 or TRBV6-3 to TRBJ2-1; 7 nucleotides line up with TRBD2. V lost 6 bases and J lost 3; bases outside the gene matches: 8. Looked up from germline, CDR1 is MNHEY and CDR2 is SVGEGT. This CDR3 comprises 15 residues.

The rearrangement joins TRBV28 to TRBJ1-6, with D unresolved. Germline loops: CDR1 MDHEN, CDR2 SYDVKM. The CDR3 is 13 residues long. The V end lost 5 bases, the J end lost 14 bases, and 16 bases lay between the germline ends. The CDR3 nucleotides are TGTGCCAGCAGTCAACCTCGGACGTTAACCCTCCACTTT. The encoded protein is CASSQPRTLTLHF.

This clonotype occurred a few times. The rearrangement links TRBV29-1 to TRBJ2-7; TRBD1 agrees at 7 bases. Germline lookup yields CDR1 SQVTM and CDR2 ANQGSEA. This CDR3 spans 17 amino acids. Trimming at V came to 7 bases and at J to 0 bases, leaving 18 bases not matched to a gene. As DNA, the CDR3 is TGCAGCGCAGCCGGGACAGCTGTACCTACCAGCTCCTACGAGCAGTACTTC. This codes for CSAAGTAVPTSSYEQYF.

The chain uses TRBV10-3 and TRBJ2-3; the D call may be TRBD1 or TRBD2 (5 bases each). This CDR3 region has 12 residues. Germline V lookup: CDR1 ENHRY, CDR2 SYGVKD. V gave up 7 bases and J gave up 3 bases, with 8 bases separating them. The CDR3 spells CAIKGPTDTQYF. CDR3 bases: TGTGCCATCAAGGGACCGACAGATACGCAGTATTTT.

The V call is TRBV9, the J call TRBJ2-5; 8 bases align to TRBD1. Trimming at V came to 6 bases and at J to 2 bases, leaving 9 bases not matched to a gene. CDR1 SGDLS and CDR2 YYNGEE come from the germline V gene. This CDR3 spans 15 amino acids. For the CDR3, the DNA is TGTGCCAGCAACTTCCTTGGGACAGGACAAGAGACCCAGTACTTC. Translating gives CASNFLGTGQETQYF.

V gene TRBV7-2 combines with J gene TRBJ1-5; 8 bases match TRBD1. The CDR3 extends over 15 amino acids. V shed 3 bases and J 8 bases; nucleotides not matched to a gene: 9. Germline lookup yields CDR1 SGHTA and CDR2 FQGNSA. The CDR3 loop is CASSFDRGRVEPQHF. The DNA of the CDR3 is TGTGCCAGCAGCTTTGACAGGGGAAGGGTGGAGCCCCAGCATTTT.

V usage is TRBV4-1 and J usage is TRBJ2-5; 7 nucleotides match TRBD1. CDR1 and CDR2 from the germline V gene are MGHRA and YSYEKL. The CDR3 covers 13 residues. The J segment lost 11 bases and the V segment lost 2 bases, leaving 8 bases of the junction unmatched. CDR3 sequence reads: CASSQNQQGSQYF. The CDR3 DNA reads TGCGCCAGCAGCCAAAACCAACAGGGGAGTCAGTACTTC.